The 28 T cell receptor beta chains listed next were all sequenced from one sample in a study of blood T cell repertoires in COVID-19. The repertoire was sequenced with immunoSEQ multiplex PCR; TCRdb's copy has only in-frame clones and lacks some. The repertoire holds 200,000 to 300,000 clones, with approximately 86% as singletons. Specimen: peripheral blood. The origin of the receptors is a human donor in a cohort sampled during active COVID-19.

The chain has TRBV12-3 or TRBV12-4 and TRBJ1-2; D is possibly TRBD1 (5 bases). Trimming took off 3 bases at V and 8 bases at J, with 10 bases between the two ends. This CDR3 has 12 residues. CDR3 region: CASSFNRHGYTF. In nucleotides, the CDR3 is TGTGCCAGCAGTTTTAACAGGCACGGCTACACCTTC.

The J gene is TRBJ2-7, the V gene TRBV11-2, with 7 bases lining up with TRBD1. In germline, CDR1 is SGHAT, CDR2 FQNNGV. J lost 3 bases, V lost 5 bases, and 16 bases had no gene match. The CDR3 spans 17 residues. The CDR3 is CASSPHPRDSVVYEQYF. CDR3 bases: TGTGCCAGCAGCCCACACCCCCGGGACAGCGTTGTCTACGAGCAGTACTTC.

The chain recombines TRBV19 with TRBJ2-7; 7 nucleotides line up with TRBD1. V shed 4 bases and J 2 bases; nucleotides not matched to a gene: 17. The CDR3 is made up of 18 amino acids. The germline CDR1 and CDR2 sequences are LNHDA and SQIVND (reference sequence). CDR3 nucleotides: TGTGCCAGTAGTAGTCGGCGAGTTTATGGGGACAGAACCTACGAGCAGTACTTC. It specifies CASSSRRVYGDRTYEQYF.

This chain connects TRBV24-1 to TRBJ2-5, with TRBD1 matching over 8 bases. Germline lookup yields CDR1 KGHDR and CDR2 SFDVKD. The CDR3 extends over 13 amino acids. Trimming removed 8 bases from V and 4 bases from J; junction bases left unmatched: 5. The CDR3 nucleotides read TGTGCCACCACCAGACAGGGGCCAGAGACCCAGTACTTC. Translated: CATTRQGPETQYF.

The CDR3 loop reads CASSRGGGRGQFSVTEAFF. The DNA for the CDR3 is TGTGCCAGTAGTAGGGGAGGGGGCAGGGGGCAATTCTCCGTCACTGAAGCTTTCTTT. The J gene is TRBJ1-1, the V gene TRBV19; 8 bases are shared with TRBD1. From germline, CDR1 is LNHDA and CDR2 SQIVND (reference sequence). The CDR3 covers 19 residues. Trimming took 4 bases from V and 4 from J; bases not matched to a gene: 20.

The J gene is TRBJ1-5, the V gene TRBV15; D is perhaps TRBD1 (6 bases). Germline CDR1 reads LNHNV; CDR2 reads YYDKDF (reference sequence). CDR3 length: 16 amino acids. Trimming removed 4 bases from V and 3 bases from J, with 16 bases in between. CDR3 loop: CATSTQSGTHNQPQHF. Here the CDR3 DNA reads TGTGCCACCAGCACACAATCCGGGACACACAATCAGCCCCAGCATTTT.

The V gene is TRBV9, the J gene TRBJ1-3; D remains ambiguous. Germline CDR1 is SGDLS and CDR2 is YYNGEE. The CDR3 covers 15 residues. Trimming left V 3 bases short and J 4 bases short, with 14 bases between. The CDR3 DNA reads TGTGCCAGCAGCGCCTATTCAGCCGGGGGAAACACCATATATTTT. Translation gives CASSAYSAGGNTIYF. Variable domain in full (rest from reference TRBV9 and TRBJ1-3): DSGVTQTPKHLITATGQRVTLRCSPRSGDLSVYWYQQSLDQGLQFLIQYYNGEERAKGNILERFSAQQFPDLHSELNLSSLELGDSALYFCASSAYSAGGNTIYFGEGSWLTVV.

The chain uses TRBV19 and TRBJ2-4, with 15 bases aligning to TRBD2. J lost 12 bases, V lost 3 bases, and 3 bases had no gene match. The CDR3 length is 14 residues. The V gene's germline CDR1 is LNHDA and CDR2 SQIVND (reference sequence). Here the CDR3 DNA reads TGTGCCAGTAGTATCGGACTAGCGGGAGGGGATCAGTACTTC. Translated: CASSIGLAGGDQYF.

The chain links TRBV3-1 (or the pseudogene TRBV3-2) to TRBJ2-7, with 11 nucleotides matching TRBD2. CDR3 length equals 16 residues. The germline V gene has CDR1 LGHDT and CDR2 YNNKEL (reference sequence). With 4 bases clipped from V and 3 bases from J, the junction kept 8 bases outside the gene matches. The DNA of the CDR3 is TGTGCCAGCAGCCTCGCCGGGGGACTAGCGGTCTACGAGCAGTACTTC. It encodes CASSLAGGLAVYEQYF.

The chain uses TRBV5-6 and TRBJ1-5; tentative D call: TRBD1 (6 bases). CDR1 SGHDT and CDR2 YYEEEE come from the germline V gene. The germline V and J ends were trimmed by 3 bases and 2 bases, with 9 bases remaining between them. The CDR3 has 14 amino acids. This CDR3 is CASSSGQRNQPQHF. For the CDR3, the DNA is TGTGCCAGCAGCTCCGGACAGCGCAATCAGCCCCAGCATTTT.

The rearrangement links TRBV28 to TRBJ2-1, with D maybe TRBD1 (5 bases). V lost 5 bases to trimming and J lost 5 bases, with 10 bases between them. CDR3 length: 13 amino acids. The germline gives CDR1 MDHEN, CDR2 SYDVKM. The CDR3 spells CASSKGRDNEQFF. CDR3 coding DNA: TGTGCCAGCAGTAAGGGCAGGGACAATGAGCAGTTCTTC.

The V call is TRBV9, the J call TRBJ1-5, with a weak D call TRBD1 (5 bases). From germline, CDR1 is SGDLS and CDR2 YYNGEE. This CDR3 spans 15 amino acids. The V end lost 3 bases, the J end lost 0 bases, and 10 bases lay between the germline ends. CDR3 loop: CASSAGSFSNQPQHF. The CDR3 nucleotides are TGTGCCAGCAGCGCAGGGTCTTTTAGCAATCAGCCCCAGCATTTT.

The J gene is TRBJ1-4, the V gene TRBV27; D might be TRBD1 (6 bases). Trimming shortened V by 5 bases and J by 0 bases, and 16 bases separated the two germline ends. The CDR3 runs 17 residues. Germline CDR1 reads MNHEY; CDR2 reads SMNVEV (reference sequence). DNA of the CDR3: TGTGCCAGCAGTCTCTTGCCTGGGGGCGCAACTAATGAAAAACTGTTTTTT. Amino acid sequence: CASSLLPGGATNEKLFF.

The chain employs TRBV4-1 and TRBJ2-2; tentative D call: TRBD2 (6 bases). Looked up from germline, CDR1 is MGHRA and CDR2 is YSYEKL. CDR3 length: 13 amino acids. V was shortened by 4 bases and J by 8 bases, with 11 bases between the two germline ends. The CDR3 bases are TGCGCCAGCAGCCCCAGACGGGAGGGGGAGCTGTTTTTT. As protein: CASSPRREGELFF.

Comment on this clone: Other nucleotide sequences in the sample specify the same CDR3. V gene TRBV6-5 combines with J gene TRBJ2-7; the D gene is possibly TRBD2 (5 bases). This CDR3 contains 13 residues. The V gene's germline CDR1 is MNHEY and CDR2 SVGAGI. V was shortened by 2 bases and J by 1 base, with 6 bases between the two germline ends. The CDR3 sequence: CASSYRGSYEQYF. The DNA for the CDR3 is TGTGCCAGCAGTTACCGAGGGTCCTACGAGCAGTACTTC.

The J gene is TRBJ1-1, the V gene TRBV7-9, with D perhaps TRBD1 (6 bases). Trimming cost V 4 bases and J 5 bases, with 14 bases left between them. The germline CDR1 and CDR2 sequences are SEHNR and FQNEAQ (reference sequence). This CDR3 spans 14 amino acids. CDR3 sequence reads: CASSSYTGRTEAFF. CDR3 sequence (DNA): TGTGCCAGCAGCTCGTATACAGGGCGGACTGAAGCTTTCTTT.

Written as DNA, the CDR3 is TGCGCCAGCAGCTTGCGCAATGAGCAGTTCTTC. Its translation is CASSLRNEQFF. The V gene is TRBV5-1, the J gene TRBJ2-1; unclear D gene. Germline V gives CDR1 SGHRS, CDR2 YFSETQ. Trimming removed 1 base at V and 6 bases at J, with 2 bases between. The CDR3 consists of 11 residues.

The chain carries TRBV6-2 or TRBV6-3 and TRBJ2-2; 14 bases match TRBD2. This CDR3 comprises 16 residues. V lost 6 bases and J lost 6; bases outside the gene matches: 6. CDR1 and CDR2 from the germline V gene are MNHEY and SVGEGT. The CDR3 bases are TGTGCCAGCAGCGGACTAGCGGGGGGTAGGGCCGGGGAGCTGTTTTTT. This translates into CASSGLAGGRAGELFF.

The CDR3 region is CASSYRKPLEQYF. In nucleotides, the CDR3 is TGTGCCAGCAGTTACCGTAAGCCTTTAGAGCAGTACTTC. The chain employs TRBV27 and TRBJ2-7, with D unresolved. V was shortened by 4 bases and J by 7 bases, with 14 bases between the two germline ends. CDR3 length: 13 residues. Germline V CDR1 and CDR2: MNHEY, SMNVEV (reference sequence).

V usage is TRBV6-5 and J usage is TRBJ1-2; a weak D match, TRBD1 (5 bases). Trimming cost V 6 bases and J 4 bases, with 18 bases left between them. The CDR3 has 15 amino acids. CDR1 and CDR2 (germline): MNHEY, SVGAGI. In DNA, the CDR3 is TGTGCCAGCAGCCCACCCGGGGGTCGCCTCTATGGCTACACCTTC. Translated: CASSPPGGRLYGYTF.

The chain links TRBV28 to TRBJ2-3, with D hard to call. Germline V gene data show CDR1 as MDHEN and CDR2 as SYDVKM. The V end was cut by 1 base, the J end by 2 bases, with 10 bases between. This CDR3 region has 15 residues. CDR3 nucleotide sequence: TGTGCCAGCAGTTTATCTTCAGGTGACACAGATACGCAGTATTTT. Amino acid sequence: CASSLSSGDTDTQYF. The whole variable domain, remainder taken from reference TRBV28 and TRBJ2-3, is DVKVTQSSRYLVKRTGEKVFLECVQDMDHENMFWYRQDPGLGLRLIYFSYDVKMKEKGDIPEGYSVSREKKERFSLILESASTNQTSMYLCASSLSSGDTDTQYFGPGTRLTVL.

This sequence joins TRBV15 and TRBJ2-1; 9 positions agree with TRBD1. The V gene end was trimmed by 2 bases and the J gene end by 9 bases; junction bases not matched to a gene: 5. Germline V lookup: CDR1 LNHNV, CDR2 YYDKDF (reference sequence). This CDR3 is built from 14 residues. This CDR3 reads CATSRQTGGREQFF. The DNA for the CDR3 is TGTGCCACCAGCAGACAAACAGGGGGCCGTGAGCAGTTCTTC. Full variable domain (rest looked up from reference TRBV15 and TRBJ2-1): DAMVIQNPRYQVTQFGKPVTLSCSQTLNHNVMYWYQQKSSQAPKLLFHYYDKDFNNEADTPDNFQSRRPNTSFCFLDIRSPGLGDTAMYLCATSRQTGGREQFFGPGTRLTVL.

The chain joins TRBV6-2 or TRBV6-3 to TRBJ1-2, with a tentative D call TRBD1 (6 bases). The V gene lost 5 bases and the J gene lost 7 bases, with 8 bases spanning the gap. Germline V lookup: CDR1 MNHEY, CDR2 SVGEGT. This CDR3 has 11 amino acids. Here the CDR3 reads CASSTGTGYTF. DNA for the CDR3: TGTGCCAGCAGTACAGGGACTGGCTACACCTTC.

The rearrangement joins TRBV4-1 to TRBJ2-7; no clear D. Germline V gene sequence: CDR1 MGHRA, CDR2 YSYEKL. V was trimmed by 0 bases and J by 6 bases, leaving 9 bases between them. The CDR3 extends over 13 amino acids. CDR3 protein: CASSQDWSSEQYF. The CDR3 DNA is TGCGCCAGCAGCCAAGATTGGAGCTCCGAGCAGTACTTC.

Remarks on this clone: At the DNA level, this CDR3 is encoded by other sequences in the same sample as well. The genes are TRBV7-2 and TRBJ1-1; no clear D. The germline V gene has CDR1 SGHTA and CDR2 FQGNSA. V lost 5 bases, J lost 2 bases, and 12 bases lay in between. The CDR3 extends over 14 amino acids. This CDR3 reads CASSPGTVNTEAFF. The CDR3 DNA sequence: TGTGCCAGCAGCCCAGGCACAGTCAACACTGAAGCTTTCTTT.

This clone was detected only a few times. In the same sample, other DNA sequences code for this CDR3. V and J are TRBV19 and TRBJ1-1; D remains unclear. Trimming shortened V by 3 bases and J by 2 bases, and 7 bases separated the two germline ends. Germline lookup yields CDR1 LNHDA and CDR2 SQIVND (reference sequence). This CDR3 region has 13 residues. CDR3 sequence (DNA): TGTGCCAGTAGTATTCCCCAAAACACTGAAGCTTTCTTT. Its translation: CASSIPQNTEAFF.

This sequence joins TRBV30 and TRBJ2-7; TRBD2 might be the D (6 bases). The CDR3 extends over 12 amino acids. Trimming took 7 bases from V and 3 from J, leaving 13 bases between them. CDR1 and CDR2 (germline): GTSNPN, SVGIG (reference sequence). The CDR3 sequence is CAFREEGYEQYF. The CDR3 DNA follows: TGTGCCTTCCGTGAGGAGGGCTACGAGCAGTACTTC. The variable domain in full, completed from reference TRBV30 and TRBJ2-7, reads SQTIHQWPATLVQPVGSPLSLECTVEGTSNPNLYWYRQAAGRGLQLLFYSVGIGQISSEVPQNLSASRPQDRQFILSSKKLLLSDSGFYLCAFREEGYEQYFGPGTRLTVT.

The chain links TRBV5-6 to TRBJ2-7, with 13 bases that match TRBD2. Per the germline V gene, CDR1 is SGHDT and CDR2 is YYEEEE. The length of the CDR3 is 16 residues. V was pared by 4 bases and J by 3 bases, with 7 bases of the junction left unmatched. The CDR3, as DNA: TGTGCCAGCAGCGACCGACTAGCGGGGGGTTACTACGAGCAGTACTTC. This sequence encodes CASSDRLAGGYYEQYF.